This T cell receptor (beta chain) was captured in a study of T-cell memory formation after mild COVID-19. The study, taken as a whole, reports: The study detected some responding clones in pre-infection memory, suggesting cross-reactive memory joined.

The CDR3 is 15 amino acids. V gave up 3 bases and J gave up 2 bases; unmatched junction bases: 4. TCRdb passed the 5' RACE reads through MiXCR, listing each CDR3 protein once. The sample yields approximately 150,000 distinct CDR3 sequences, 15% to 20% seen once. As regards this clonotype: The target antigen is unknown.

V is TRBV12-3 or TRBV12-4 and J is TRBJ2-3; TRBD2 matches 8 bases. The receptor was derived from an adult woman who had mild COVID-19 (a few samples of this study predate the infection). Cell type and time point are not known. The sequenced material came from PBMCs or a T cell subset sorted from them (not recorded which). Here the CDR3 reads CASSFGTRLTDTQYF. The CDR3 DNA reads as TGTGCCAGCAGTTTCGGGACTAGGCTCACAGATACGCAGTATTTT.